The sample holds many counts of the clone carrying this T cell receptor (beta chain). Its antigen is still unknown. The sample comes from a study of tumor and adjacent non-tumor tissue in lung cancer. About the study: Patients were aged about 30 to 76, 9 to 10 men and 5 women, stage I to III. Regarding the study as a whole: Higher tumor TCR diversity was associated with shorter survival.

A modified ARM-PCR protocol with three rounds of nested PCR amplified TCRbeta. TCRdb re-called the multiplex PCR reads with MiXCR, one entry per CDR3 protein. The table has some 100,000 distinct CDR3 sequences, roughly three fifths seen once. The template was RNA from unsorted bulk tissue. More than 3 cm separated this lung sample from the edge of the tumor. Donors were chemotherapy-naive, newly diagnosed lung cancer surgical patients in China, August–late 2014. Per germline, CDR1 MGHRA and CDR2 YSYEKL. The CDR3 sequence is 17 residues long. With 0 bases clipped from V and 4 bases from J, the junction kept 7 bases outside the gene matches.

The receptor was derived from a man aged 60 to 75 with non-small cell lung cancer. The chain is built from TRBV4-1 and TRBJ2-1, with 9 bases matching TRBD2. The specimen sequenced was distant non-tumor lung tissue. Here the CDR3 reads CASSQEDPGLAYNEQFF. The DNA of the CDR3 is TGCGCCAGCAGCCAAGAGGATCCGGGACTAGCTTACAATGAGCAGTTCTTC.